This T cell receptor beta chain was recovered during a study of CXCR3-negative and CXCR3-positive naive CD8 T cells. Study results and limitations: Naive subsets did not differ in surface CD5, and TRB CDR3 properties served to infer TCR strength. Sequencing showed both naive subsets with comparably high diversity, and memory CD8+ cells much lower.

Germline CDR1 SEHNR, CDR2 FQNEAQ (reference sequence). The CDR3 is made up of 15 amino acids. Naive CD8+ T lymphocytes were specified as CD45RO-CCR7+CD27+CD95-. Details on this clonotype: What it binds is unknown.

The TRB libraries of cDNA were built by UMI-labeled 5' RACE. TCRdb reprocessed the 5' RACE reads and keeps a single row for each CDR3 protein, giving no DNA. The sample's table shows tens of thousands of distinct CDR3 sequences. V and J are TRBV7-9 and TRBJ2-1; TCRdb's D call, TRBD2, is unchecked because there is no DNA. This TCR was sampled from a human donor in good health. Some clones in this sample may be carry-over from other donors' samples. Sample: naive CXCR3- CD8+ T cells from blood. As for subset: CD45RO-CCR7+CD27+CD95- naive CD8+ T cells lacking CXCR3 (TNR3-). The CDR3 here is CASRMTSGFHNEQFF.